The present T cell receptor (beta chain) was sequenced within a study of blood T cell repertoires in COVID-19. Study context: The study drew acute and convalescent COVID-19 samples from the United States, Italy and Spain. Sources were T cells, B-cell-depleted T cells, or PBMCs; the material itself was cDNA or gDNA.

Per the authors' pipeline: Amplifying reference gene primers gave estimates of nucleated cell counts. Only in-frame clones appear in the TCRdb table, and some are missing; sequencing was by immunoSEQ multiplex PCR. D and trimming come from the DNA, and the V and J calls and clone size come from that table. The sample contains fewer than 200,000 clones, 84% of which appear only once. A Seattle source enrolled patients during active infection and followed them longitudinally. Germline values: CDR1 LNHDA, CDR2 SQIVND (reference sequence). The CDR3 is 15 amino acids. V lost 1 base to trimming and J lost 11 bases, with 18 bases between them.

The specimen was peripheral blood. The chain couples TRBV19 to TRBJ1-5; D is unclear. This clonotype originated in a woman at least 80 years old with COVID-19, enrolled during active disease. CDR3 in amino acids: CASSIGATPLSTQHF. The CDR3 DNA reads as TGTGCCAGTAGTATAGGGGCTACGCCTCTTTCGACCCAGCATTTT. The variable domain in full, completed from reference TRBV19 and TRBJ1-5, reads DGGITQSPKYLFRKEGQNVTLSCEQNLNHDAMYWYRQDPGQGLRLIYYSQIVNDFQKGDIAEGYSVSREKKESFPLTVTSAQKNPTAFYLCASSIGATPLSTQHFGDGTRLSIL.